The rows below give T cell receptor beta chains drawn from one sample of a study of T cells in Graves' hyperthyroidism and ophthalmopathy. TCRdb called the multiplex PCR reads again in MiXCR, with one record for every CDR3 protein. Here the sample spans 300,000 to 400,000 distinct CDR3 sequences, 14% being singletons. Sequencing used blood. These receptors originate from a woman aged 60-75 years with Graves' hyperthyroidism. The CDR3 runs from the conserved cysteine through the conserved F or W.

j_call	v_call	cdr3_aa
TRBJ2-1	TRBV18	CASSPPQGGNEQFF
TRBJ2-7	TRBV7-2	CASSPLYSYEQYF
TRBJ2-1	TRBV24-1	CATSDPTSGSDEQFF
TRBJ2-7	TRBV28	CASSFNPSESYEQYF
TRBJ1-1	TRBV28	CASSWAGLWNTEAFF
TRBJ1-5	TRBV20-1	CSASPQTNQPQHF
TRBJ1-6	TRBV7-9	CASSSTRGARSPLHF
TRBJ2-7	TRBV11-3	CASSPLGGLMAAYEQYF
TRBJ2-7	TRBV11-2	CASARPRGGEQYF
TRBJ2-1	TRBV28	CASSSLGWVEQFF
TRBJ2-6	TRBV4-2	CASSQATGGAGANVLTF
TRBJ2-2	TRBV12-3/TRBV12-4	CASSFLADNTGELFF
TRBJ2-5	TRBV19	CASSPLAMKETQYF
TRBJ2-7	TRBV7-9	CASTHPGSDSYEQYF
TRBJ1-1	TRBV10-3	CASMEGARTEAFF
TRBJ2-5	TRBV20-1	CSVPSETQYF
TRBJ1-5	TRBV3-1	CASSQDQGQPQHF
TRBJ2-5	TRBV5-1	CASSFSTGPETQYF
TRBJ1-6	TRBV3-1	CASSQDGGLRNSPLHF
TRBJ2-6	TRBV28	CASRQIGTAGANVLTF
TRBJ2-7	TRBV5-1	CASRPDVGSGEQYF
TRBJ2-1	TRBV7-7	CASSLGTGLEEQFF
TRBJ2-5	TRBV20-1	CSLRTGLSGETQYF
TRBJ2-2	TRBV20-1	CSARQRTAANTGELFF
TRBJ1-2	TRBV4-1	CASSHATGLHYGYTF
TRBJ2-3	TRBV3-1	CASRLGLAGPTDTQYF
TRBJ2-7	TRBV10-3	CAISAGQGPYEQYF
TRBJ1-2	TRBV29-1	CSVEGQGYGYTF
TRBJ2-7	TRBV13	CASSLVTSEGDEQYF
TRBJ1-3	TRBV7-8	CASSPPGTGSGNTIYF
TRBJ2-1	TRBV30	CAWSELARSTYNEQFF
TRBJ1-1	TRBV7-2	CASSLVSGRDTEAFF
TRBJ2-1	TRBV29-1	CSVGWSSSYNEQFF
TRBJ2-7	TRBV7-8	CASSQPDRVHEQYF
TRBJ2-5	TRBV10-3	CAISELPASGETQYF
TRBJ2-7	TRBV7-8	CASSPPPSGFYYEQYF
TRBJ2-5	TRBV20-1	CSATLTFTEETQYF
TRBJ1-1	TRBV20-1	CSARTREVSEAFF
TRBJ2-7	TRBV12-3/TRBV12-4	CASSIGHASYEQYF
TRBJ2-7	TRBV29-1	CSVGVAGGSYEQYF
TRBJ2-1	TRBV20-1	CSASSGTYNEQFF
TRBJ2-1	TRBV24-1	CATSDLLSGDSMNEQFF